This T cell receptor (beta chain) was documented in a study of early stage breast cancer tumors. The study's findings and limits: Most shared enriched TCRB sequences were commonly generated ones. Tumors had about 2.5-fold higher T cell density and higher clonality than adjacent normal breast tissue.

The data were produced by immunoSEQ multiplex PCR, yet TCRdb's version contains in-frame clones alone and is incomplete. The sample holds fewer than 80,000 clones, 65% to 85% seen once. The CDR3 length is 14 residues. Germline values: CDR1 SNHLY, CDR2 FYNNEI. The V end lost 7 bases, the J end lost 6 bases, and 15 bases lay between the germline ends. For this clone: What it binds is not known.

This chain joins TRBV2 and TRBJ2-2; D is unresolved. The specimen sequenced was blood. The clonotype comes from a person aged 35-55 years with breast cancer. CDR3 nucleotides: TGTGCCAGCATTTCCGTGTTGAGTCCCGGGGAGCTGTTTTTT. As protein: CASISVLSPGELFF.